This T cell receptor (beta chain) was found in a study of shared clonotypes between healthy human individuals. General study points: Naive CD4 clonotypes overlapped across a few donors at approximately 5.3%.

Clones were sequenced by immunoSEQ multiplex PCR, and TCRdb holds only the in-frame ones, with some missing. The sample yields approximately 700,000 clones, 55% to 85% seen once. Notes on this clone: What it recognizes is unknown.

Germline loops: CDR1 MNHNY, CDR2 SVGAGI (reference sequence). With V trimmed by 6 bases and J by 2 bases, 3 bases remained unmatched. CDR3 size: 14 residues. The specimen sequenced was memory CD4+ T cells sorted from blood. The subset here: CD45RA-negative fraction. This TCR came from a woman aged 30 to 39 in good health. The chain is built from TRBV6-6 and TRBJ1-3, with TRBD1 matching 8 bases. This CDR3 is CASSWTGTGNTIYF. The CDR3 nucleotides read TGTGCCAGCAGCTGGACAGGGACTGGAAACACCATATATTTT.